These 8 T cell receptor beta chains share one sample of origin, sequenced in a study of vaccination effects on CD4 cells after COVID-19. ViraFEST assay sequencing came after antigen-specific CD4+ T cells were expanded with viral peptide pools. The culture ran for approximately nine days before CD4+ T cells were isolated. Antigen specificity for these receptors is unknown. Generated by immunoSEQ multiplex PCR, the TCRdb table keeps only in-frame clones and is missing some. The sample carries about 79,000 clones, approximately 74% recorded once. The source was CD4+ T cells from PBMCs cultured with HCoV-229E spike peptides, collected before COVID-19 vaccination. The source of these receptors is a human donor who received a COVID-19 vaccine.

The CDR3 DNA follows: TGCAGCGTTAAAAGTCCGAGACTTCAGATCACAGATACGCAGTATTTT. Translated: CSVKSPRLQITDTQYF. The rearrangement uses TRBV29-1 and TRBJ2-3; D ambiguous. Trimming removed 5 bases from V and 2 bases from J, with 20 bases in between. Looked up from germline, CDR1 is SQVTM and CDR2 is ANQGSEA. This CDR3 contains 16 residues.

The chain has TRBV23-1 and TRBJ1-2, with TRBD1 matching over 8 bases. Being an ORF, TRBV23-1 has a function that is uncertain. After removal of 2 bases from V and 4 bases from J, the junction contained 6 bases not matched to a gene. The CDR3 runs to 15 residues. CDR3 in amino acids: CASSQTRQGSYGYTF. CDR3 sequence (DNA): TGCGCCAGCAGTCAAACCCGACAGGGGTCCTATGGCTACACCTTC.

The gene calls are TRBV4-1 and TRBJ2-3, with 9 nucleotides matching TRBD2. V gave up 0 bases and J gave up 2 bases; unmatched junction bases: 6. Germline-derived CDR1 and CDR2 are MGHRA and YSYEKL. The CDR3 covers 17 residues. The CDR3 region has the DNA TGCGCCAGCAGCCAAGATCCTAGCGGGGCCGACACAGATACGCAGTATTTT. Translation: CASSQDPSGADTDTQYF.

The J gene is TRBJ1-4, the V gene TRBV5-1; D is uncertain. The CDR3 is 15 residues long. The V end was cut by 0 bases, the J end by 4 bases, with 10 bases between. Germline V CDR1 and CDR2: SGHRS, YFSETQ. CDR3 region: CASSLGAGNNEKLFF. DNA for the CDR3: TGCGCCAGCAGCTTGGGAGCAGGAAATAATGAAAAACTGTTTTTT.

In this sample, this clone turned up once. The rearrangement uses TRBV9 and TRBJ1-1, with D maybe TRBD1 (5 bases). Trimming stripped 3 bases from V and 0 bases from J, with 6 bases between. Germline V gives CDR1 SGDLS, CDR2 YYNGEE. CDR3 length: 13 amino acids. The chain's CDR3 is CASSGQLNTEAFF. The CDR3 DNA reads TGTGCCAGCAGCGGACAGTTGAACACTGAAGCTTTCTTT.

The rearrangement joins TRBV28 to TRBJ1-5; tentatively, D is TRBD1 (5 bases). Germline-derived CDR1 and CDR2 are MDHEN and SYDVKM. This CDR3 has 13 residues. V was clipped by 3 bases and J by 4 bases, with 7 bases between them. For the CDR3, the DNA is TGTGCCAGCAGTTTGACAGCTAATCAGCCCCAGCATTTT. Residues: CASSLTANQPQHF.

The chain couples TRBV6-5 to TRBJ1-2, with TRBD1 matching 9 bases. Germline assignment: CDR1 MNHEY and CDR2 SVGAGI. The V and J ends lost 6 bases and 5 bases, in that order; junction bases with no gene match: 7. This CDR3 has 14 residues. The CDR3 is CASSRTGEWYGYTF. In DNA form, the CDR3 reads TGTGCCAGCAGCAGGACAGGGGAGTGGTATGGCTACACCTTC.

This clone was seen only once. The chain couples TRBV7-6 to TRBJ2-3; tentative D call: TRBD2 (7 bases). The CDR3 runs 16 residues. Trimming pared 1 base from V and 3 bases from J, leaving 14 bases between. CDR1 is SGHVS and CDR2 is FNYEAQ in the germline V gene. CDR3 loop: CASSLDRGAITDTQYF. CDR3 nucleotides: TGTGCCAGCAGCTTAGATCGGGGGGCGATTACAGATACGCAGTATTTT. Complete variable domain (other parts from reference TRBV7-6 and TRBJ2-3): GAGVSQSPRYKVTKRGQDVALRCDPISGHVSLYWYRQALGQGPEFLTYFNYEAQQDKSGLPNDRFSAERPEGSISTLTIQRTEQRDSAMYRCASSLDRGAITDTQYFGPGTRLTVL.